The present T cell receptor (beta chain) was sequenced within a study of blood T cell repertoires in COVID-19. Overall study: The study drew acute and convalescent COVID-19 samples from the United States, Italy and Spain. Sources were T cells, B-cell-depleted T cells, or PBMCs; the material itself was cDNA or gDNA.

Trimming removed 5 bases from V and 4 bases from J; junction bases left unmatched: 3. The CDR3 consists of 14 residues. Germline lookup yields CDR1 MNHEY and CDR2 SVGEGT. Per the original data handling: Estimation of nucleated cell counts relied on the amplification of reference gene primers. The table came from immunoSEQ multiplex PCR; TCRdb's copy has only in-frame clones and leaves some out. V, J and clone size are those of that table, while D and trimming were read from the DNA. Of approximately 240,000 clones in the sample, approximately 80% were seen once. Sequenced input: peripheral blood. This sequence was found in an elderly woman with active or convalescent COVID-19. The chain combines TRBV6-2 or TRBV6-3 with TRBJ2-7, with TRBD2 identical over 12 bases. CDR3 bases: TGTGCCAGCAGTCGACTAGCGGGAGCTTACGAGCAGTACTTC. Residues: CASSRLAGAYEQYF.